The 3 T cell receptor beta chains presented below share a single source sample, sequenced in a study of vaccination effects on CD4 cells after COVID-19. No antigen is known for these receptors. Assay: immunoSEQ multiplex PCR; the TCRdb copy retains only in-frame clones and omits some. This table has some 68,000 clones, around three quarters appearing once. ViraFEST assay sequencing came after antigen-specific CD4+ T cells were expanded with viral peptide pools. After around ten days in culture, the CD4+ T cells were isolated. Vaccinated recipients, who were negative for nucleocapsid antibodies, had no history of SARS-CoV-2 infection. The starting material was CD4+ T cells from PBMCs cultured with HCoV-OC43 spike peptides, obtained before COVID-19 vaccination. Documented subset: HCoV-OC43 spike overlapping peptide pool stimulation. All receptors derive from a human donor who received a COVID-19 vaccine.

The rearrangement uses TRBV11-2 and TRBJ2-2; D is unresolved. The CDR3 sequence is 13 residues long. CDR1 is SGHAT, CDR2 FQNNGV, per germline. The V and J ends lost 3 bases and 6 bases respectively, with 8 bases between them. CDR3: CASSFNGAGELFF. In DNA form, the CDR3 reads TGTGCCAGCAGCTTTAATGGGGCCGGGGAGCTGTTTTTT.

The chain recombines TRBV5-1 with TRBJ2-2; 8 nucleotides match TRBD2. This CDR3 region has 16 residues. Germline lookup yields CDR1 SGHRS and CDR2 YFSETQ. V lost 2 bases, J lost 4 bases, and 7 bases stayed unmatched. CDR3 sequence reads: CASSFSGAGGTGELFF. Written as DNA, the CDR3 is TGCGCCAGCAGCTTTAGCGGGGCCGGGGGCACCGGGGAGCTGTTTTTT.

This chain links TRBV2 with TRBJ1-5; 10 bases are shared with TRBD1. CDR3 size: 13 residues. The V gene's germline CDR1 is SNHLY and CDR2 FYNNEI. The V and J ends lost 6 bases and 6 bases, in that order; junction bases with no gene match: 2. CDR3 amino acids: CASSGQGGQPQHF. In DNA, the CDR3 is TGTGCCAGCAGCGGACAGGGGGGTCAGCCCCAGCATTTT.